The clone carrying this TCR beta chain came up a few times. The length of the CDR3 is 14 residues. Germline CDR1 reads SGHAT; CDR2 reads FQNNGV. Trimming took off 4 bases at V and 10 bases at J, with 14 bases between the two ends. The source of the sample is a study of shared clonotypes between healthy human individuals. Each subset's genomic DNA was shared equally among a number of immunoSEQ plates. Profiling relied on immunoSEQ multiplex PCR, and the TCRdb table lists in-frame clones only, not all of them. Of about 2.4 million clones listed, more than 90% are singletons. Sample: naive CD4+ T cells sorted from blood. Subset: CD45RA+ positively selected. V and J are TRBV11-2 and TRBJ1-6; D is unclear. The sequence derives from a man between 18 and 35 years old in good health. Here the CDR3 DNA reads TGTGCCAGCAGCTCCCCGGGGTGGGTCTCACCCCTCCACTTT. Protein product: CASSSPGWVSPLHF.